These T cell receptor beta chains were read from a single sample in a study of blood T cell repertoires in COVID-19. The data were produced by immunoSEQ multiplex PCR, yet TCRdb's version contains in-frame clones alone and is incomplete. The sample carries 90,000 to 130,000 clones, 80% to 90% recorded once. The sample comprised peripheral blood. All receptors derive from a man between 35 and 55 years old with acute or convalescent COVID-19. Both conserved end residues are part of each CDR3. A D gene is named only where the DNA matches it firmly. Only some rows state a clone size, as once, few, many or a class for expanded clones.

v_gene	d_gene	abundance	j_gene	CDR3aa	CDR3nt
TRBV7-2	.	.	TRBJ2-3	CASSLGGTSDTQYF	TGTGCCAGCAGCTTAGGAGGGACTTCAGATACGCAGTATTTT
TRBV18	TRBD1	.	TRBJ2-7	CASSSNLGQGALEQYF	TGTGCCAGCTCATCTAATCTAGGACAGGGAGCGTTGGAGCAGTACTTC
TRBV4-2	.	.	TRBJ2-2	CASSRNGQRANTGELFF	TGTGCCAGCAGCCGGAACGGACAGCGAGCGAACACCGGGGAGCTGTTTTTT
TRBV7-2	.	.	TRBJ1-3	CASSFQPGASSGNTIYF	TGTGCCAGCAGCTTTCAACCAGGGGCGAGCTCTGGAAACACCATATATTTT
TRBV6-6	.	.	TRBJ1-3	CASSPQNTIYF	TGTGCCAGCAGTCCTCAGAACACCATATATTTT
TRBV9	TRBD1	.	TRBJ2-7	CASSVGQGAGYEQYF	TGTGCCAGCAGCGTAGGACAGGGGGCTGGCTACGAGCAGTACTTC
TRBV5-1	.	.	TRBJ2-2	CASSLFLTGELFF	TGCGCCAGCAGCTTGTTTCTCACCGGGGAGCTGTTTTTT
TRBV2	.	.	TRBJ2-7	CASSEGGPLSGEQYF	TGTGCCAGCAGTGAAGGGGGCCCCCTCTCTGGGGAGCAGTACTTC
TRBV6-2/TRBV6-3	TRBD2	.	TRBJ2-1	CASSFAGGRYEQFF	TGTGCCAGCAGTTTTGCGGGGGGCCGGTATGAGCAGTTCTTC
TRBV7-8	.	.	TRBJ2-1	CASSLTRNDEQFF	TGTGCCAGCAGCTTAACTCGCAACGATGAGCAGTTCTTC
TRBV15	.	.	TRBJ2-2	CATSIGGVNTGELFF	TGTGCCACCAGCATTGGAGGGGTGAACACCGGGGAGCTGTTTTTT
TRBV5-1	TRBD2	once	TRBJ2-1	CASSQTSGAYNEQFF	TGCGCCAGCAGCCAAACTAGCGGGGCTTACAATGAGCAGTTCTTC
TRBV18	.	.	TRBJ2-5	CASSPFPQETQYF	TGTGCCAGCTCACCATTTCCTCAAGAGACCCAGTACTTC
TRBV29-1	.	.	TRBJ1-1	CSVNRDTNTEAFF	TGCAGCGTCAACAGGGATACGAACACTGAAGCTTTCTTT
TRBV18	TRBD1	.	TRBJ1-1	CASSRQGMDTEAFF	TGTGCCAGCTCAAGACAGGGAATGGACACTGAAGCTTTCTTT
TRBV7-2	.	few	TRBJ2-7	CASSTSRSPRKQYF	TGTGCCAGCAGCACTTCGAGGAGCCCTCGGAAGCAGTACTTC
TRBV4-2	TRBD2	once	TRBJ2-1	CASSQEASGGPNEQFF	TGTGCCAGCAGCCAAGAGGCCAGCGGGGGGCCCAATGAGCAGTTCTTC
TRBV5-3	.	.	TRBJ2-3	CARSLVHGGCSLTDTQYF	TGTGCCAGAAGCTTAGTACATGGCGGGTGTTCCCTCACAGATACGCAGTATTTT
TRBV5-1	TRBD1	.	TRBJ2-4	CASSTRTGSNIQYF	TGCGCCAGCAGCACCCGGACAGGTTCCAACATTCAGTACTTC
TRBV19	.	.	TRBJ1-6	CASRDNRVRSPLHF	TGTGCCAGTAGGGATAACAGGGTCCGATCACCCCTCCACTTT
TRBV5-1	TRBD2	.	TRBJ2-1	CASSPGTSPQEQFF	TGCGCCAGCAGCCCCGGGACTAGCCCCCAGGAGCAGTTCTTC
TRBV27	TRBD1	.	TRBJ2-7	CASSFGDRRRSRAYEQYF	TGTGCCAGCAGTTTTGGGGACAGACGGAGATCAAGGGCCTACGAGCAGTACTTC